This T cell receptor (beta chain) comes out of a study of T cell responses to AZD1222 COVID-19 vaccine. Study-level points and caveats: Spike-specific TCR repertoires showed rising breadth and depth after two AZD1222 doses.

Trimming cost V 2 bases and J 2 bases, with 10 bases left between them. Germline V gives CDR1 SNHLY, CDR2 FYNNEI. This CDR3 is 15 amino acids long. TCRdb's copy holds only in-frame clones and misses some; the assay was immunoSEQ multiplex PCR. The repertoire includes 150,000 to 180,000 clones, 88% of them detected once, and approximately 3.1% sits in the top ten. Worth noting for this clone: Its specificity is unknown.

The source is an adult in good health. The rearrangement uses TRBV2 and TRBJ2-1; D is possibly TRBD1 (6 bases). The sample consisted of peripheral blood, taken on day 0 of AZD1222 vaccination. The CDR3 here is CASSETGSAYNEQFF. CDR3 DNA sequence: TGTGCCAGCAGTGAAACAGGGAGTGCCTACAATGAGCAGTTCTTC. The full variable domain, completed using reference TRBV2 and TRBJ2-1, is EPEVTQTPSHQVTQMGQEVILRCVPISNHLYFYWYRQILGQKVEFLVSFYNNEISEKSEIFDDQFSVERPDGSNFTLKIRSTKLEDSAMYFCASSETGSAYNEQFFGPGTRLTVL.